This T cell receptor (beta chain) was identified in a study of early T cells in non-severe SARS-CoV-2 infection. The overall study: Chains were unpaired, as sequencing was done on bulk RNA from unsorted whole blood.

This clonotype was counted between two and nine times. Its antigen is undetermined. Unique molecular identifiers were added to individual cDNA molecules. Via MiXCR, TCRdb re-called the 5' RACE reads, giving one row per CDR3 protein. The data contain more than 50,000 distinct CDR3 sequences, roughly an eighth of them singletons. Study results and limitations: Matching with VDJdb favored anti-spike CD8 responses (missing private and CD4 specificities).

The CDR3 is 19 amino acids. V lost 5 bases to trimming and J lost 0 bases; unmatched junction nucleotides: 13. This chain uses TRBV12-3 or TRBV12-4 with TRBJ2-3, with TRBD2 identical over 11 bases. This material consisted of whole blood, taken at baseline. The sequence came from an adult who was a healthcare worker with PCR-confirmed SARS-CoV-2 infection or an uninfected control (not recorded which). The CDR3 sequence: CASSPSSGTSGLSTDTQYF. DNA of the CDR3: TGTGCCAGCAGTCCTAGTTCCGGGACTAGCGGCCTGAGCACAGATACGCAGTATTTT.